These 24 T cell receptor beta chains share one sample of origin, sequenced in a study of identical twins. One entry per CDR3 protein, called by TCRdb with MiXCR from the 5' RACE reads. The sample shows hundreds of thousands of distinct CDR3 sequences, around 6.1% of them seen only once. The specimen was naive T cells sorted from blood. These receptors all come from a man younger than 30 in good health.

This chain uses TRBV12-3 or TRBV12-4 with TRBJ2-2; 7 bases align to TRBD1. The V and J ends lost 11 bases and 6 bases, in that order; junction bases with no gene match: 12. The CDR3 is 14 residues long. CDR3 in amino acids: CAGGDRDQAGELFF. The DNA of the CDR3 is TGTGCCGGAGGTGACAGGGACCAAGCCGGGGAGCTGTTTTTT.

The sample holds many counts of this clonotype. This chain links TRBV29-1 with TRBJ2-3; no reliable D call. Deletions cut 3 bases from V and 4 bases from J, with 14 bases between. CDR3 length equals 14 residues. From germline, CDR1 is SQVTM and CDR2 ANQGSEA. The CDR3 DNA follows: TGCAGCGTTGAGGACGGCGGTAGTCCAGATACGCAGTATTTT. Translation gives CSVEDGGSPDTQYF.

The CDR3 region is CASSLREQNTEAFF. The CDR3 DNA is TGTGCCAGCAGCTTACGTGAGCAGAACACTGAAGCTTTCTTT. V gene TRBV11-2 combines with J gene TRBJ1-1; D gene ambiguous. The germline V and J ends were trimmed by 2 bases and 1 base, with 8 bases remaining between them. Per the germline V gene, CDR1 is SGHAT and CDR2 is FQNNGV. The CDR3 spans 14 residues.

This clonotype showed up many times. This chain connects TRBV20-1 to TRBJ1-4; D is ambiguous. The CDR3 contains 14 residues. V gave up 7 bases and J gave up 7 bases, with 19 bases separating them. CDR1 DFQATT and CDR2 SNEGSKA come from the germline V gene (reference sequence). The CDR3 bases are TGCAGTGGGGCGTCGGCCGTGTTAGGTGAAAAACTGTTTTTT. The encoded protein is CSGASAVLGEKLFF.

This clonotype was detected ten times or more. V usage is TRBV5-4 and J usage is TRBJ2-3; the match to TRBD2 covers 7 bases. The junction had 17 bases not matched to a gene; V was cut back by 0 bases and J by 4 bases. Germline values: CDR1 SGHNT, CDR2 YYREEE (reference sequence). The CDR3 contains 19 residues. The CDR3 protein is CASSLDRGGLGLIPDTQYF. DNA of the CDR3: TGTGCCAGCAGCTTGGACCGCGGAGGACTAGGATTGATCCCAGATACGCAGTATTTT. Filled out from reference TRBV5-4 and TRBJ2-3, the complete variable domain reads ETGVTQSPTHLIKTRGQQVTLRCSSQSGHNTVSWYQQALGQGPQFIFQYYREEENGRGNFPPRFSGLQFPNYSSELNVNALELDDSALYLCASSLDRGGLGLIPDTQYFGPGTRLTVL.

This clonotype was recorded many times. The genes are TRBV11-1 and TRBJ2-7; TRBD1 aligns across 12 bases. V shed 5 bases and J 1 base; nucleotides not matched to a gene: 12. The CDR3 contains 18 residues. The germline gives CDR1 SGHAT, CDR2 FQDESV (reference sequence). The CDR3 loop reads CASSPYRDRGPSSYEQYF. CDR3 coding DNA: TGTGCCAGCAGCCCCTACCGGGACAGGGGGCCTTCATCCTACGAGCAGTACTTC.

This clonotype was found a few times. The chain employs TRBV18 and TRBJ1-3; D call uncertain. Looked up from germline, CDR1 is KGHSH and CDR2 is LQKENI. CDR3 length equals 16 residues. V was pared by 0 bases and J by 3 bases, with 12 bases between. The CDR3 loop is CASSPPSQVFGNTIYF. CDR3 nucleotides: TGTGCCAGCTCACCACCGAGTCAGGTCTTTGGAAACACCATATATTTT.

This clonotype was observed many times. The CDR3, as DNA: TGCGCCAGCAGCCAGAAGGACCTTCGCACAGATACGCAGTATTTT. As protein: CASSQKDLRTDTQYF. The chain has TRBV4-3 and TRBJ2-3, with D hard to call. The V end was cut by 3 bases, the J end by 1 base, with 11 bases between. Germline CDR1 and CDR2: LGHNA and YSLEER. The CDR3 covers 15 residues.

This clonotype was picked up many times. J is TRBJ2-1 and V is TRBV12-3 or TRBV12-4; the match to TRBD2 covers 9 bases. The CDR3 length is 16 residues. V gave up 6 bases and J gave up 7 bases; unmatched junction bases: 13. The CDR3 bases are TGTGCCAGCAGAGAAAGAAGCGGGAGGAAAACGAATGAGCAGTTCTTC. Its translation: CASRERSGRKTNEQFF.

This clonotype was seen at least ten times. The J gene is TRBJ2-1, the V gene TRBV5-1; D ambiguous. Germline V gene sequence: CDR1 SGHRS, CDR2 YFSETQ. The ends were cut back, 0 bases at V and 5 bases at J, with 9 bases in the middle. CDR3 length equals 14 residues. The CDR3 region has the DNA TGCGCCAGCAGCTTGGTCTACCGAGACAATGAGCAGTTCTTC. The encoded protein is CASSLVYRDNEQFF. The full variable domain, in which reference TRBV5-1 and TRBJ2-1 provide the parts outside the CDR3, is KAGVTQTPRYLIKTRGQQVTLSCSPISGHRSVSWYQQTPGQGLQFLFEYFSETQRNKGNFPGRFSGRQFSNSRSEMNVSTLELGDSALYLCASSLVYRDNEQFFGPGTRLTVL.

This clonotype showed up many times. The rearrangement links TRBV6-5 to TRBJ1-4, with D perhaps TRBD1 (6 bases). CDR3 length: 15 amino acids. V lost 2 bases and J lost 8, with 15 bases in between. Germline CDR1 is MNHEY and CDR2 is SVGAGI. Here the CDR3 reads CASSYSGRGWEKLFF. The CDR3 DNA sequence: TGTGCCAGCAGTTACAGCGGCAGGGGTTGGGAAAAACTGTTTTTT.

This clonotype was found many times. This chain connects TRBV12-3 or TRBV12-4 to TRBJ2-5; D may be TRBD2 (5 bases). CDR3 length equals 13 residues. V was cut by 4 bases and J by 5 bases, with 11 bases left in between. CDR3 DNA sequence: TGTGCCAGCAGTTCCAGCCGAGGGGAGACCCAGTACTTC. It codes for CASSSSRGETQYF.

J is TRBJ2-5 and V is TRBV28; D uncertain. Germline CDR1 reads MDHEN; CDR2 reads SYDVKM. V was trimmed by 6 bases and J by 4 bases, leaving 12 bases between them. There are 13 residues in the CDR3. The CDR3 region is CASSPDNAETQYF. CDR3 sequence (DNA): TGTGCCAGCAGCCCTGACAATGCAGAGACCCAGTACTTC.

This clonotype was observed at least ten times. The chain combines TRBV12-3 or TRBV12-4 with TRBJ2-1; perhaps D is TRBD1 or TRBD2 (5 bases each). V dropped 5 bases and J dropped 3 bases, with 11 bases sitting between them. CDR3 size: 14 residues. The CDR3 DNA is TGTGCCAGCAGTGGGGGAAAGCACTACAATGAGCAGTTCTTC. This gives the protein CASSGGKHYNEQFF.

In this sample, this clonotype turned up many times. The limits of the CDR3 on the DNA are not certain, so only TCRdb's listed CDR3 is given. The chain recombines TRBV21-1 with TRBJ1-5; the DNA was not compared with TRBD1, the D call given in the table. TRBV21-1 is marked as a pseudogene. The CDR3 is 15 amino acids in total, end residues counted. CDR3 region: CASSGVGQGNRPQHF.

The genes are TRBV4-3 and TRBJ1-5, with D uncertain. The ends were cut back, 0 bases at V and 0 bases at J, with 12 bases in the middle. The CDR3 loop spans 17 amino acids. Per the germline V gene, CDR1 is LGHNA and CDR2 is YSLEER. The CDR3 spells CASSQELIVYSNQPQHF. CDR3 in DNA: TGCGCCAGCAGCCAAGAGCTTATCGTCTATAGCAATCAGCCCCAGCATTTT.

This clonotype occurred a few times. This sequence joins TRBV11-2 and TRBJ1-2; possibly TRBD1 for D (5 bases). V lost 5 bases, J lost 1 base, and 23 bases lay in between. The CDR3 runs to 18 residues. In germline, CDR1 is SGHAT, CDR2 FQNNGV. DNA for the CDR3: TGTGCCAGCAGCCCCAGTCGGGTAGGGGACTTCCTTAACTATGGCTACACCTTC. Its translation: CASSPSRVGDFLNYGYTF. The variable domain in full, completed from reference TRBV11-2 and TRBJ1-2, reads EAGVAQSPRYKIIEKRQSVAFWCNPISGHATLYWYQQILGQGPKLLIQFQNNGVVDDSQLPKDRFSAERLKGVDSTLKIQPAKLEDSAVYLCASSPSRVGDFLNYGYTFGSGTRLTVV.

V and J are TRBV6-1 and TRBJ2-2; 14 bases match TRBD2. The germline gives CDR1 MNHNS, CDR2 SASEGT. V gave up 4 bases and J gave up 2 bases; unmatched junction bases: 3. The CDR3 is made up of 17 amino acids. CDR3 in DNA: TGTGCCAGCAGTGGAGGGACTAGCGGGAGAAACACCGGGGAGCTGTTTTTT. This translates into CASSGGTSGRNTGELFF.

The rearrangement links TRBV19 to TRBJ2-7; 12 bases are shared with TRBD2. Germline V lookup: CDR1 LNHDA, CDR2 SQIVND (reference sequence). This CDR3 is built from 16 residues. The junction had 10 bases not matched to a gene; V was cut back by 3 bases and J by 7 bases. CDR3 region: CASSIPGLAGIREQYF. In DNA, the CDR3 is TGTGCCAGTAGTATCCCCGGACTAGCGGGAATACGGGAGCAGTACTTC.

This clonotype showed up just a few times. V and J are TRBV9 and TRBJ2-3, with 10 bases aligning to TRBD1. With 0 bases clipped from V and 4 bases from J, the junction kept 2 bases outside the gene matches. The CDR3 totals 15 residues. Germline CDR1 is SGDLS and CDR2 is YYNGEE. CDR3 protein: CASSVDDRGPDTQYF. CDR3 DNA sequence: TGTGCCAGCAGCGTAGATGACAGGGGGCCAGATACGCAGTATTTT. Complete variable domain (other parts from reference TRBV9 and TRBJ2-3): DSGVTQTPKHLITATGQRVTLRCSPRSGDLSVYWYQQSLDQGLQFLIQYYNGEERAKGNILERFSAQQFPDLHSELNLSSLELGDSALYFCASSVDDRGPDTQYFGPGTRLTVL.

This clonotype has a count of ten or more. The chain recombines TRBV13 with TRBJ1-4, with TRBD1 matching over 7 bases. After removal of 4 bases from V and 7 bases from J, the junction contained 9 bases not matched to a gene. Germline V gene data show CDR1 as PRHDT and CDR2 as FYEKMQ (reference sequence). CDR3 length: 15 amino acids. The CDR3 loop is CASSSRQGYSEKLFF. CDR3 DNA sequence: TGTGCCAGCAGCTCCCGACAGGGCTATTCTGAAAAACTGTTTTTT.

At least ten counts were recorded for this clonotype. The chain recombines TRBV24-1 with TRBJ1-5, with D perhaps TRBD1 (5 bases). The CDR3 contains 14 residues. Trimming left V 9 bases short and J 1 base short, with 12 bases between. Germline assignment: CDR1 KGHDR and CDR2 SFDVKD. The CDR3 protein is CATSTGDSNQPQHF. For the CDR3, the DNA is TGTGCCACCTCGACTGGGGACAGCAATCAGCCCCAGCATTTT.

The rearrangement links TRBV4-1 to TRBJ2-7; D is possibly TRBD1 (6 bases). Between the trimmed V and J ends, which lost 2 bases and 3 bases, there was a span of 23 bases. This CDR3 has 18 residues. CDR1 is MGHRA and CDR2 is YSYEKL in the germline V gene. In DNA form, the CDR3 reads TGCGCCAGCAGCCAATTCCCTCGCGGACAGCCCAACCTCTACGAGCAGTACGTC. It specifies CASSQFPRGQPNLYEQYV.

At least ten counts were recorded for this clonotype. One junction end disagrees with the germline gene, perhaps due to a read error. This CDR3 reads CASSLGETGELFF. CDR3 DNA sequence: TGTGCCAGCAGCTTAGGGGAGACCGGGGAGCTGTTTTTT. The chain is built from TRBV12-3 or TRBV12-4 and TRBJ2-2; D is perhaps TRBD1 or TRBD2 (5 bases each). The CDR3 consists of 13 residues.